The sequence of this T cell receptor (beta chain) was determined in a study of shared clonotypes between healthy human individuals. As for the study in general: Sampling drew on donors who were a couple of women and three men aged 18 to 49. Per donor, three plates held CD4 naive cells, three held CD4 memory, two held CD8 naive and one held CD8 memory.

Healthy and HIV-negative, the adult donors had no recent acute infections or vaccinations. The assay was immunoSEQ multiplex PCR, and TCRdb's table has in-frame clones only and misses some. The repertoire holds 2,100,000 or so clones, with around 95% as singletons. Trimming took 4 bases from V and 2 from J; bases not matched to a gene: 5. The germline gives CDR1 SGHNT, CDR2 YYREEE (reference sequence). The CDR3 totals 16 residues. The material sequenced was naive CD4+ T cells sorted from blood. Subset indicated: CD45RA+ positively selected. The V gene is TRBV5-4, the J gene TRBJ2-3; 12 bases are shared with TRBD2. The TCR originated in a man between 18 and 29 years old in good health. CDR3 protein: CASSPRLAGDTDTQYF. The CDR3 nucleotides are TGTGCCAGCAGCCCGAGACTAGCGGGGGACACAGATACGCAGTATTTT. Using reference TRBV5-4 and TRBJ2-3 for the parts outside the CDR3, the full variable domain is ETGVTQSPTHLIKTRGQQVTLRCSSQSGHNTVSWYQQALGQGPQFIFQYYREEENGRGNFPPRFSGLQFPNYSSELNVNALELDDSALYLCASSPRLAGDTDTQYFGPGTRLTVL.